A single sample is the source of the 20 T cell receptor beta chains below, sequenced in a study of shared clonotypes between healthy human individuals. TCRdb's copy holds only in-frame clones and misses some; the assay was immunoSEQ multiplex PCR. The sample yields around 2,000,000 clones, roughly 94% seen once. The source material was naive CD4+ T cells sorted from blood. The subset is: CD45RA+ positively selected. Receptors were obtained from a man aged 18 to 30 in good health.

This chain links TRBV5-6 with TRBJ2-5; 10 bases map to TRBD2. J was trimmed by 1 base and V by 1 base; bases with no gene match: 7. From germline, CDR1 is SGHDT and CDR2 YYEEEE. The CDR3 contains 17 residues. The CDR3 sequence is CASSLLGTSESQETQYF. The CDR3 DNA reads TGTGCCAGCAGCTTGCTTGGGACTAGCGAATCCCAAGAGACCCAGTACTTC.

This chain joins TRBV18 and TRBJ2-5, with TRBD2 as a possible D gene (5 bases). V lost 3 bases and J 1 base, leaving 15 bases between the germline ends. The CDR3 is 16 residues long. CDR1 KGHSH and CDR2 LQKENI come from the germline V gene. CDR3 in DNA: TGTGCCAGCTCACCGAAGGACTCGCGCCTCCAAGAGACCCAGTACTTC. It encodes CASSPKDSRLQETQYF.

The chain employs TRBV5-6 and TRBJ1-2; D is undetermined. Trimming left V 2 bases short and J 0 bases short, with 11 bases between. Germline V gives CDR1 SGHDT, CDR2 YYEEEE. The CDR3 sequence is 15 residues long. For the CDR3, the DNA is TGTGCCAGCAGCTTAGAAAGGGAAACTAACTATGGCTACACCTTC. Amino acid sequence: CASSLERETNYGYTF.

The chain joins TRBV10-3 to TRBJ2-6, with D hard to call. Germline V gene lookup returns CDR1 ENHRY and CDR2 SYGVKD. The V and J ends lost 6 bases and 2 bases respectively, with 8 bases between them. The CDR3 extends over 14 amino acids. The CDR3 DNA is TGTGCCATCAGCCAGATCCCTGGGGCCAACGTCCTGACTTTC. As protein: CAISQIPGANVLTF.

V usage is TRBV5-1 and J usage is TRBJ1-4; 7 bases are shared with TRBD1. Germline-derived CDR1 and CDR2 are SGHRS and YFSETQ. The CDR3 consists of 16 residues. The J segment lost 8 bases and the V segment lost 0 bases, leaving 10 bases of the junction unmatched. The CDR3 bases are TGCGCCAGCAGCTTGGGGTCGACAGGGTCGGAAGAAAAACTGTTTTTT. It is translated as CASSLGSTGSEEKLFF.

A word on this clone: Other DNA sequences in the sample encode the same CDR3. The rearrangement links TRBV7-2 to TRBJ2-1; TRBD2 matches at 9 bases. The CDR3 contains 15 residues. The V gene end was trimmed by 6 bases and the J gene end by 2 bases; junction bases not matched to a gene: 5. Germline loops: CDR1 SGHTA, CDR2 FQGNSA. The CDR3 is CASSLAGGTYNEQFF. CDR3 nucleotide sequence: TGTGCCAGCAGTTTGGCGGGAGGGACCTACAATGAGCAGTTCTTC. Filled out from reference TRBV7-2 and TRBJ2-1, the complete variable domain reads GAGVSQSPSNKVTEKGKDVELRCDPISGHTALYWYRQSLGQGLEFLIYFQGNSAPDKSGLPSDRFSAERTGGSVSTLTIQRTQQEDSAVYLCASSLAGGTYNEQFFGPGTRLTVL.

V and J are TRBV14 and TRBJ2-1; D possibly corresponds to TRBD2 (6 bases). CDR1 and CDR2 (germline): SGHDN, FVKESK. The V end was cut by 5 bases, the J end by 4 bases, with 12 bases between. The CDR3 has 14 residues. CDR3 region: CASSDLASYNEQFF. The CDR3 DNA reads TGTGCCAGCAGCGATCTAGCGAGTTACAATGAGCAGTTCTTC. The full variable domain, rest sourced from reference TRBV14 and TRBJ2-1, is EAGVTQFPSHSVIEKGQTVTLRCDPISGHDNLYWYRRVMGKEIKFLLHFVKESKQDESGMPNNRFLAERTGGTYSTLKVQPAELEDSGVYFCASSDLASYNEQFFGPGTRLTVL.

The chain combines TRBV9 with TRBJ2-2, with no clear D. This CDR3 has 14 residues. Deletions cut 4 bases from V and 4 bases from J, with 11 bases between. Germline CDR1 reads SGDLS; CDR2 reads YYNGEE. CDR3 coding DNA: TGTGCCAGCAGCCCTCTTTTGAGCACCGGGGAGCTGTTTTTT. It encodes CASSPLLSTGELFF.

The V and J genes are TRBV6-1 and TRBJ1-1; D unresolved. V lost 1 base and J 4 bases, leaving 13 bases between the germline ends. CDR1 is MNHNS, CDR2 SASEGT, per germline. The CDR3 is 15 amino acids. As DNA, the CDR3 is TGTGCCAGCAGTGAAGAAATGGGTCGGAGCACTGAAGCTTTCTTT. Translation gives CASSEEMGRSTEAFF.

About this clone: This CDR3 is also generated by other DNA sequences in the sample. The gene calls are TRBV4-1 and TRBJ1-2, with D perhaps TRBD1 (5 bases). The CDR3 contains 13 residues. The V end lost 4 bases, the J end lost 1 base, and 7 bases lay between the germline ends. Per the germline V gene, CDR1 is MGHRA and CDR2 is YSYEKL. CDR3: CASSRGLNYGYTF. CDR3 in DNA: TGCGCCAGCAGCCGGGGACTTAACTATGGCTACACCTTC.

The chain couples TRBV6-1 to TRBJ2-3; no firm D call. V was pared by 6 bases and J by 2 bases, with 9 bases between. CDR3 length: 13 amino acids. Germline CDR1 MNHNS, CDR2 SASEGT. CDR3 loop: CASRYHNTDTQYF. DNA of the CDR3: TGTGCCAGCAGGTACCACAACACAGATACGCAGTATTTT.

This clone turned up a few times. CDR3 sequence (DNA): TGTGCCAGCAGCCCGGGAAGGTCCTACAATGAGCAGTTCTTC. Translated: CASSPGRSYNEQFF. This chain uses TRBV11-2 with TRBJ2-1; possible D gene TRBD2, 5 bases. The CDR3 length is 14 residues. Germline CDR1 is SGHAT and CDR2 is FQNNGV. V was pared by 5 bases and J by 1 base, with 9 bases between.

The CDR3 coding sequence is TGTGCCAGCAGCCTTCTAGCGGGAGGCATACACGAGCAGTACTTC. This codes for CASSLLAGGIHEQYF. The chain couples TRBV11-2 to TRBJ2-7; 11 bases align to TRBD2. The germline V gene has CDR1 SGHAT and CDR2 FQNNGV. With V trimmed by 5 bases and J by 5 bases, 8 bases remained unmatched. The CDR3 extends over 15 amino acids.

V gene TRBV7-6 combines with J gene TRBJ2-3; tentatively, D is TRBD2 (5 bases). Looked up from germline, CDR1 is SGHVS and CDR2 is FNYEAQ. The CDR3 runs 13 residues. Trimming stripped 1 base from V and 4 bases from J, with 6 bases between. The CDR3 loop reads CASSLVGADTQYF. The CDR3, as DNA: TGTGCCAGCAGCTTAGTGGGAGCAGATACGCAGTATTTT. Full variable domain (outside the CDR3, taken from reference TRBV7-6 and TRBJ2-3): GAGVSQSPRYKVTKRGQDVALRCDPISGHVSLYWYRQALGQGPEFLTYFNYEAQQDKSGLPNDRFSAERPEGSISTLTIQRTEQRDSAMYRCASSLVGADTQYFGPGTRLTVL.

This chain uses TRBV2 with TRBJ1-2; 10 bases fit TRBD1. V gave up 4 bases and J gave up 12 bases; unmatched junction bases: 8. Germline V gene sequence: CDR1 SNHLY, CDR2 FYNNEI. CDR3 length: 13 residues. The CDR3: CASSARDRGNNTF. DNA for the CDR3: TGTGCCAGCAGTGCCCGGGACAGGGGAAATAACACCTTC.

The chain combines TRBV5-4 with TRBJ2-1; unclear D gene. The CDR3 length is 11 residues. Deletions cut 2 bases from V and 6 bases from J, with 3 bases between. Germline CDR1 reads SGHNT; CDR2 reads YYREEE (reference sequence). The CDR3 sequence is CASSLGNEQFF. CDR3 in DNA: TGTGCCAGCAGCTTAGGCAATGAGCAGTTCTTC.

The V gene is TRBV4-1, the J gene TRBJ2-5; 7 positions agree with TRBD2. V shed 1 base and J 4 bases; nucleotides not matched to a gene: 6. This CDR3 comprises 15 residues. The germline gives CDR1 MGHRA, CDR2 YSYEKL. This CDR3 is CASSQVVGGRETQYF. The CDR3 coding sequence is TGCGCCAGCAGCCAAGTTGTGGGAGGGAGAGAGACCCAGTACTTC.

The CDR3 nucleotides read TGTGCCAGCAGTGAAGCTGCGGGTTATAGCAATCAGCCCCAGCATTTT. Translating it yields CASSEAAGYSNQPQHF. J is TRBJ1-5 and V is TRBV6-1; D remains ambiguous. Trimming removed 0 bases from V and 0 bases from J, with 9 bases in between. Germline V CDR1 and CDR2: MNHNS, SASEGT. CDR3 size: 16 residues.

Here the CDR3 reads CASSLGKGLQHNSPLHF. As DNA, the CDR3 is TGCGCCAGCAGCTTGGGGAAAGGTCTACAGCATAATTCACCCCTCCACTTT. The gene calls are TRBV5-1 and TRBJ1-6; D gene ambiguous. Trimming removed 0 bases from V and 5 bases from J, with 15 bases in between. From germline, CDR1 is SGHRS and CDR2 YFSETQ. CDR3 length: 17 residues. Full variable domain (remainder filled in from reference TRBV5-1 and TRBJ1-6): KAGVTQTPRYLIKTRGQQVTLSCSPISGHRSVSWYQQTPGQGLQFLFEYFSETQRNKGNFPGRFSGRQFSNSRSEMNVSTLELGDSALYLCASSLGKGLQHNSPLHFGNGTRLTVT.

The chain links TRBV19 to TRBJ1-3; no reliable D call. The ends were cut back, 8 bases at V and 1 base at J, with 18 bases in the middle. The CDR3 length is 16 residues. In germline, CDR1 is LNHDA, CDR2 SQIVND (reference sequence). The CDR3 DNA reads TGTGCCAGTCGGCCCGCGGCTGTCATTTCTGGAAACACCATATATTTT. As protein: CASRPAAVISGNTIYF.